Shown below are 24 T cell receptor beta chains from a single sample sequenced in a study of CD8+ T cells in alopecia areata (dated by TCRdb to about 2018). The library was obtained by the immunoSEQ multiplex PCR assay. RNA was extracted from all samples and reverse transcribed into cDNA as template for TCR sequencing. TCRdb holds this immuneACCESS table with in-frame rearrangements only. Some clones are missing; in checked studies, unresolved V genes explain under half, and the rest has no known cause. A total of about 180,000 clones appear in this sample, over 50% of them only once. Clones ranked in the top ten supply roughly 14% of the sample. Per the publication, the time point label means: baseline before oral tofacitinib. Sequences were derived from CD4+ T cells sorted from blood, sampled at week 0. These receptors all come from a human donor with alopecia areata.

The gene calls are TRBV19 and TRBJ1-2, with 7 nucleotides matching TRBD1. This CDR3 is built from 13 residues. The V segment lost 6 bases and the J segment 2 bases; nucleotides outside the gene matches: 3. Germline loops: CDR1 LNHDA, CDR2 SQIVND (reference sequence). The CDR3 DNA sequence: TGTGCCAGTAGGGGACAGTCAAACTATGGCTACACCTTC. It encodes CASRGQSNYGYTF. Supplemented by reference TRBV19 and TRBJ1-2, the full variable domain reads DGGITQSPKYLFRKEGQNVTLSCEQNLNHDAMYWYRQDPGQGLRLIYYSQIVNDFQKGDIAEGYSVSREKKESFPLTVTSAQKNPTAFYLCASRGQSNYGYTFGSGTRLTVV.

CDR3 in amino acids: CASSSRQGVFDSSPLHF. The CDR3 bases are TGTGCCAGCAGCTCCCGACAGGGTGTTTTTGATAGTTCACCCCTCCACTTT. The V gene is TRBV4-2, the J gene TRBJ1-6; 7 bases match TRBD1. This CDR3 spans 17 amino acids. Losses at the gene ends were 5 bases for V and 9 bases for J; bases not matched to a gene: 16. Germline CDR1 is LGHNA and CDR2 is YNFKEQ.

In this sample, this clone turned up a few times. This rearrangement joins TRBV6-1 to TRBJ1-3; D gene ambiguous. The ends were cut back, 1 base at V and 8 bases at J, with 12 bases in the middle. Germline values: CDR1 MNHNS, CDR2 SASEGT. CDR3 size: 14 residues. The DNA of the CDR3 is TGTGCCAGCAGTGAAGGAATCCCTAGGGACACCATATATTTT. Its protein is CASSEGIPRDTIYF.

The rearrangement uses TRBV5-1 and TRBJ2-5, with 7 nucleotides matching TRBD1. CDR1 is SGHRS, CDR2 YFSETQ, per germline. V dropped 8 bases and J dropped 4; count of bases not matched to a gene: 2. The CDR3 length is 11 residues. In nucleotides, the CDR3 is TGCGCCAGTCGACAGGGAGAGACCCAGTACTTC. Translated, it gives CASRQGETQYF.

The rearrangement links TRBV29-1 to TRBJ2-7; D gene unclear. Deletions cut 0 bases from V and 5 bases from J, with 11 bases between. CDR1 and CDR2 (germline): SQVTM, ANQGSEA. The CDR3 is 13 amino acids. The CDR3 sequence is CSVEELGRHEQYF. Here the CDR3 DNA reads TGCAGCGTTGAAGAATTGGGCCGTCACGAGCAGTACTTC.

This sequence joins TRBV5-1 and TRBJ2-5, with D hard to call. The CDR3 loop spans 16 amino acids. Germline V gene data show CDR1 as SGHRS and CDR2 as YFSETQ. Trimming cost V 1 base and J 5 bases, with 18 bases left between them. This chain's CDR3 is CASSLFQPTTGETQYF. CDR3 DNA: TGCGCCAGCAGCTTGTTCCAGCCGACCACCGGGGAGACCCAGTACTTC.

The chain carries TRBV5-1 and TRBJ1-4, with D uncertain. The CDR3 consists of 15 residues. The V end was cut by 10 bases, the J end by 5 bases, with 21 bases between. Germline V CDR1 and CDR2: SGHRS, YFSETQ. The CDR3 nucleotides are TGCGCCTCACAGATAGGGTACCTGAACAATGAAAAACTGTTTTTT. This gives the protein CASQIGYLNNEKLFF.

This clone came up a few times. This sequence joins TRBV6-5 and TRBJ2-7, with 9 positions matching TRBD1. The CDR3 sequence is 13 residues long. Trimming at V came to 6 bases and at J to 4 bases, leaving 4 bases not matched to a gene. Germline assignment: CDR1 MNHEY and CDR2 SVGAGI. The CDR3 spells CASSLGQGYEQYF. As DNA, the CDR3 is TGTGCCAGCAGCTTAGGACAGGGGTACGAGCAGTACTTC.

The gene calls are TRBV11-2 and TRBJ2-5, with 10 positions matching TRBD2. This CDR3 has 17 amino acids. Germline CDR1 SGHAT, CDR2 FQNNGV. The ends lost 5 bases at V and 0 bases at J; junction bases unmatched: 9. The CDR3 coding sequence is TGTGCCAGCAGCCGCGACGTTAGCGGGGGGTACCAAGAGACCCAGTACTTC. This encodes CASSRDVSGGYQETQYF.

V is TRBV2 and J is TRBJ2-7; D remains unclear. From germline, CDR1 is SNHLY and CDR2 FYNNEI. The germline V and J ends were trimmed by 2 bases and 6 bases, with 11 bases remaining between them. This CDR3 has 13 amino acids. CDR3 nucleotides: TGTGCCAGCAGTGAAAACGGACCCACCGAGCAGTACTTC. Residues: CASSENGPTEQYF.

V usage is TRBV29-1 and J usage is TRBJ2-3, with 12 bases identical to TRBD2. The CDR3 loop spans 14 amino acids. CDR1 is SQVTM and CDR2 is ANQGSEA in the germline V gene. V dropped 7 bases and J dropped 2; count of bases not matched to a gene: 4. CDR3 DNA sequence: TGCAGCGGAGGGACTAGCGGGTTCACAGATACGCAGTATTTT. Translation: CSGGTSGFTDTQYF.

This clone was recorded a few times. V is TRBV19 and J is TRBJ2-7; TRBD2 aligns across 7 bases. Germline CDR1 and CDR2: LNHDA and SQIVND (reference sequence). J was trimmed by 2 bases and V by 5 bases; bases with no gene match: 3. The CDR3 is 13 residues long. In DNA form, the CDR3 reads TGTGCCAGTAGTTCGGGGGGAACCTACGAGCAGTACTTC. This translates into CASSSGGTYEQYF. Variable domain in full (rest from reference TRBV19 and TRBJ2-7): DGGITQSPKYLFRKEGQNVTLSCEQNLNHDAMYWYRQDPGQGLRLIYYSQIVNDFQKGDIAEGYSVSREKKESFPLTVTSAQKNPTAFYLCASSSGGTYEQYFGPGTRLTVT.

This chain connects TRBV7-2 to TRBJ1-1; D ambiguous. Trimming removed 1 base from V and 0 bases from J, with 9 bases in between. Germline values: CDR1 SGHTA, CDR2 FQGNSA. CDR3 length: 15 amino acids. The CDR3 loop is CASSLGGPMNTEAFF. CDR3 sequence (DNA): TGTGCCAGCAGCTTAGGAGGCCCTATGAACACTGAAGCTTTCTTT.

This clone was found a few times. The sample contains more than one DNA sequence encoding this CDR3. The rearrangement links TRBV29-1 to TRBJ1-2; perhaps TRBD1 as D (5 bases). CDR1 SQVTM and CDR2 ANQGSEA come from the germline V gene. The germline V and J ends were trimmed by 1 base and 4 bases, with 7 bases remaining between them. The CDR3 consists of 12 residues. The CDR3 DNA reads TGCAGCGTTGAAGGTGGGGGCTATGGCTACACCTTC. Translated, it gives CSVEGGGYGYTF.

The chain links TRBV27 to TRBJ2-1, with D tentatively TRBD1 or TRBD2 (5 bases each). Per the germline V gene, CDR1 is MNHEY and CDR2 is SMNVEV (reference sequence). The CDR3 is 14 residues long. The V end was cut by 8 bases, the J end by 4 bases, with 15 bases between. The CDR3: CASSRPGPYNEQFF. CDR3 in DNA: TGTGCCAGCTCAAGACCGGGACCTTACAATGAGCAGTTCTTC.

The V and J genes are TRBV6-5 and TRBJ1-2, with D unresolved. The CDR3 is made up of 14 amino acids. The germline V and J ends were trimmed by 6 bases and 5 bases, with 16 bases remaining between them. In germline, CDR1 is MNHEY, CDR2 SVGAGI. The CDR3 sequence: CASSQTLTLYGYTF. CDR3 DNA: TGTGCCAGCAGCCAAACCCTGACACTTTATGGCTACACCTTC.

The chain has TRBV11-1 and TRBJ2-2; D possibly corresponds to TRBD1 (5 bases). Trimming removed 5 bases at V and 5 bases at J, with 15 bases between. The CDR3 is 15 amino acids. Germline CDR1 reads SGHAT; CDR2 reads FQDESV (reference sequence). CDR3 in DNA: TGTGCCAGCAGCGGGGCAGCAGGGCTTACCGGGGAGCTGTTTTTT. This codes for CASSGAAGLTGELFF.

The chain couples TRBV15 to TRBJ1-5, with D possibly TRBD1 on 5 matching bases. The CDR3 loop spans 13 amino acids. The V end lost 7 bases, the J end lost 9 bases, and 16 bases lay between the germline ends. Germline V gives CDR1 LNHNV, CDR2 YYDKDF (reference sequence). Here the CDR3 reads CATNGDLGRPQHF. The CDR3 DNA reads TGTGCCACCAACGGGGACCTTGGGAGGCCCCAGCATTTT.

This clone turned up a few times. The J gene is TRBJ1-5, the V gene TRBV4-2; D possibly corresponds to TRBD1 (6 bases). The germline V and J ends were trimmed by 4 bases and 0 bases, with 16 bases remaining between them. Germline-derived CDR1 and CDR2 are LGHNA and YNFKEQ. This CDR3 spans 17 amino acids. CDR3 sequence (DNA): TGTGCCAGCAGCCCTGGTGACAGGCTCTATAGCAATCAGCCCCAGCATTTT. It translates to CASSPGDRLYSNQPQHF.

With regard to this clone: At one end, the junction sequence differs from germline, possibly due to a read error. The chain uses TRBV9 and TRBJ2-3; D possibly uses TRBD1 or TRBD2 (6 bases each). CDR3 length: 15 residues. CDR1 and CDR2 (germline): SGDLS, YYNGEE. In nucleotides, the CDR3 is TGTGCCAGCAGCGTAGAGGGGGGCCGAGCAGATACGCAGTACTTT. Translated: CASSVEGGRADTQYF.

This clone has just a few counts. The V and J genes are TRBV29-1 and TRBJ2-7; D may correspond to TRBD1 or TRBD2 (5 bases each). V was trimmed by 7 bases and J by 3 bases, leaving 13 bases between them. The CDR3 is 12 amino acids. CDR1 and CDR2 (germline): SQVTM, ANQGSEA. CDR3 residues: CSGRDAGYEQYF. The CDR3 DNA reads as TGCAGCGGACGGGACGCCGGCTACGAGCAGTACTTC.

The chain combines TRBV30 with TRBJ2-5; D unclear. From germline, CDR1 is GTSNPN and CDR2 SVGIG (reference sequence). This CDR3 has 13 amino acids. Trimming pared 0 bases from V and 3 bases from J, leaving 8 bases between. CDR3 bases: TGTGCCTGGAGTGTACAGTACGAAGAGACCCAGTACTTC. The encoded protein is CAWSVQYEETQYF.

The chain is built from TRBV28 and TRBJ2-7; D remains ambiguous. The CDR3 consists of 14 residues. The ends were cut back, 7 bases at V and 6 bases at J, with 19 bases in the middle. The germline V gene has CDR1 MDHEN and CDR2 SYDVKM. The CDR3 protein is CASTPPKGLGEQYF. CDR3 in DNA: TGTGCCAGCACTCCTCCGAAGGGTCTAGGCGAGCAGTACTTC. Drawing the rest from reference TRBV28 and TRBJ2-7, the complete variable domain is DVKVTQSSRYLVKRTGEKVFLECVQDMDHENMFWYRQDPGLGLRLIYFSYDVKMKEKGDIPEGYSVSREKKERFSLILESASTNQTSMYLCASTPPKGLGEQYFGPGTRLTVT.

The chain is built from TRBV7-9 and TRBJ1-1; the D gene is possibly TRBD1 (5 bases). Germline loops: CDR1 SEHNR, CDR2 FQNEAQ (reference sequence). This CDR3 is built from 16 residues. Trimming took 1 base from V and 0 from J, leaving 12 bases between them. The DNA of the CDR3 is TGTGCCAGCAGCTTAGTTGCAGGGACGATGAACACTGAAGCTTTCTTT. Encoded protein: CASSLVAGTMNTEAFF.